One TCR beta chain is described in this entry. The CDR3 is 13 amino acids. In germline, CDR1 is KGHSH, CDR2 LQKENI. Trimming removed 2 bases at V and 1 base at J, with 5 bases between. This sample is drawn from a study of blood T cell repertoires in COVID-19. About the research overall: The United States, Italy and Spain were the sources of the acute and convalescent COVID-19 samples. From T cells, B-cell-depleted T cells, or PBMCs came the material, which was cDNA or gDNA.

In the authors' methods: How many nucleated cells were present was estimated from reference gene primer amplification. Data came from immunoSEQ multiplex PCR; TCRdb stores just in-frame clones and leaves some out. V, J and clone size were drawn from that table, and D and trimming were deduced from the DNA. The sample has under 300,000 clones; 83% are singletons. This chain links TRBV18 with TRBJ1-1; D gene unclear. The sample comprised peripheral blood. The TCR comes from a woman aged 45-59 years who had recovered from COVID-19. Here the CDR3 reads CASSPGGNTEAFF. CDR3 in DNA: TGTGCCAGCTCACCAGGAGGGAACACTGAAGCTTTCTTT.